Presented here are 27 T cell receptor beta chains from one specimen sequenced in a study of early T cells in non-severe SARS-CoV-2 infection. TCRdb recomputed calls from the 5' RACE reads with MiXCR, one row per CDR3 protein. The sample holds about 64,000 distinct CDR3 sequences, 20% seen once. Sample: whole blood, taken at baseline. All receptors come from an adult who was a healthcare worker with PCR-confirmed SARS-CoV-2 infection or an uninfected control (not recorded which).

The V call is TRBV6-5, the J call TRBJ2-2; D is ambiguous. The V end was cut by 4 bases, the J end by 8 bases, with 8 bases between. Germline V gene lookup returns CDR1 MNHEY and CDR2 SVGAGI. CDR3 length: 12 amino acids. The CDR3 coding sequence is TGTGCCAGCAGTTTCGGTGTAGGGGAGCTGTTTTTT. Translating it yields CASSFGVGELFF.

The genes are TRBV3-1 and TRBJ2-7; TRBD1 matches at 10 bases. J gave up 3 bases and V 2 bases, and 7 bases lay outside the gene matches. The CDR3 length is 16 residues. From germline, CDR1 is LGHDT and CDR2 YNNKEL (reference sequence). The CDR3 sequence is CASSQRTTGGNYEQYF. The CDR3, as DNA: TGTGCCAGCAGCCAACGCACGACAGGGGGCAACTACGAGCAGTACTTC.

This clonotype was counted a few times. This chain links TRBV21-1 with TRBJ1-2; the D segment call TRBD1 is taken from the table without a DNA check. TRBV21-1 is a listed pseudogene. The length of the CDR3 is 13 residues. CDR3 DNA: TGTGCCAGCAGCTTTGACAGGCTCCGAGGCTACACCTTC. Amino acids: CASSFDRLRGYTF.

There are a few counts of this clonotype. CDR3 bases: TGCGCCAGCAGCCAATCGACAGGGAAACGAAGGGATTCACCCCTCCACTTT. Translated: CASSQSTGKRRDSPLHF. The V call is TRBV4-1, the J call TRBJ1-6; TRBD1 matches at 7 bases. V was pared by 2 bases and J by 8 bases, with 12 bases of the junction left unmatched. Germline V gene sequence: CDR1 MGHRA, CDR2 YSYEKL. This CDR3 comprises 17 residues.

This sequence joins TRBV5-1 and TRBJ1-1, with D perhaps matching TRBD1 (5 bases). CDR1 is SGHRS, CDR2 YFSETQ, per germline. The V gene lost 4 bases and the J gene lost 1 base, with 17 bases spanning the gap. The CDR3 runs 16 residues. CDR3: CASSPGRGEGNTEAFF. The CDR3, as DNA: TGCGCCAGCAGCCCCGGGAGGGGAGAAGGGAACACTGAAGCTTTCTTT.

This clonotype was detected ten times or more. The chain joins TRBV20-1 to TRBJ1-1, with TRBD1 identical over 9 bases. There are 14 residues in the CDR3. Germline CDR1 reads DFQATT; CDR2 reads SNEGSKA (reference sequence). J was trimmed by 4 bases and V by 5 bases; bases with no gene match: 8. The CDR3 loop reads CSAARTGDGTEAFF. In DNA, the CDR3 is TGCAGTGCTGCTCGGACAGGGGATGGCACTGAAGCTTTCTTT.

The rearrangement links TRBV12-3 or TRBV12-4 to TRBJ1-1, with D tentatively TRBD1 (5 bases). This CDR3 region has 13 residues. The V end was cut by 6 bases, the J end by 4 bases, with 12 bases between. The CDR3 bases are TGTGCCAGCAGCACGACAGCAAGCACTGAAGCTTTCTTT. Translating gives CASSTTASTEAFF.

The chain is built from TRBV6-6 and TRBJ2-7; 10 bases map to TRBD2. The CDR3 is 16 amino acids. Unmatched junction bases numbered 7, after V lost 0 bases and J lost 5 bases. Looked up from germline, CDR1 is MNHNY and CDR2 is SVGAGI (reference sequence). Here the CDR3 DNA reads TGTGCCAGCAGTTACTCAGTAGCGGGGGGACTGGACGAGCAGTACTTC. Its protein product is CASSYSVAGGLDEQYF.

The genes are TRBV30 and TRBJ2-1, with 10 bases that match TRBD2. The CDR3 sequence is 14 residues long. The V and J ends lost 4 bases and 9 bases, in that order; junction bases with no gene match: 9. Germline values: CDR1 GTSNPN, CDR2 SVGIG (reference sequence). CDR3 DNA: TGTGCCTGGACTCCAGCGGGGGGGCCAGGTGAGCAGTTCTTC. Translated, it gives CAWTPAGGPGEQFF.

The table lists this clonotype with many counts. This chain connects TRBV6-5 to TRBJ2-1; a possible D gene is TRBD2 (5 bases). Germline-derived CDR1 and CDR2 are MNHEY and SVGAGI. This CDR3 has 14 amino acids. V was trimmed by 5 bases and J by 10 bases, leaving 18 bases between them. The CDR3 bases are TGTGCCAGCAGTCGGACCCTGTTAGGAGGAGAGCAGTTCTTC. This translates into CASSRTLLGGEQFF.

This clonotype was found a few times. The chain carries TRBV12-5 and TRBJ2-7; possibly TRBD1 for D (6 bases). Germline values: CDR1 LGHNT, CDR2 FRNRAP. The V end was cut by 6 bases, the J end by 6 bases, with 12 bases between. The CDR3 sequence is 12 residues long. The CDR3 DNA sequence: TGTGCTAGTGGAATACAGGGAGCCGAGCAGTACTTC. This translates into CASGIQGAEQYF.

The V and J genes are TRBV6-6 and TRBJ1-3; 7 nucleotides match TRBD1. The CDR3 consists of 15 residues. CDR1 and CDR2 from the germline V gene are MNHNY and SVGAGI (reference sequence). V lost 6 bases to trimming and J lost 4 bases; unmatched junction nucleotides: 9. CDR3: CASSVRQGTGNTIYF. DNA for the CDR3: TGTGCCAGCAGCGTAAGACAGGGCACGGGAAACACCATATATTTT.

In nucleotides, the CDR3 is TGTGCCAGCAGCTTGGGTCGGGGGACAGCCTCCTACGAGCAGTACTTC. This translates into CASSLGRGTASYEQYF. The chain recombines TRBV5-4 with TRBJ2-7, with D possibly matching TRBD1 (7 bases). The V gene's germline CDR1 is SGHNT and CDR2 YYREEE (reference sequence). V was pared by 0 bases and J by 0 bases, with 13 bases between. The CDR3 runs 16 residues.

A few counts support this clonotype. The chain joins TRBV12-3 or TRBV12-4 to TRBJ1-2; D might be TRBD1 (6 bases). V lost 8 bases, J lost 2 bases, and 15 bases lay in between. This CDR3 is built from 14 residues. This chain's CDR3 is CASQEGGENYGYTF. In DNA form, the CDR3 reads TGTGCCAGCCAGGAGGGGGGAGAGAACTATGGCTACACCTTC.

This clonotype was counted a single time. The CDR3 region has the DNA TGTGCCTGGAGCCGAGGGGGCGCGGGACGATATAATGAAAAACTGTTTTTT. It is translated as CAWSRGGAGRYNEKLFF. The genes are TRBV30 and TRBJ1-4; 7 positions match TRBD1. This CDR3 is built from 17 residues. Germline loops: CDR1 GTSNPN, CDR2 SVGIG (reference sequence). V was pared by 3 bases and J by 4 bases, with 14 bases of the junction left unmatched.

V is TRBV25-1 and J is TRBJ2-5, with TRBD1 matching over 9 bases. The CDR3 is made up of 14 amino acids. The ends lost 4 bases at V and 5 bases at J; junction bases unmatched: 5. The germline V gene encodes CDR1 MGHDK and CDR2 SYGVNS. This chain's CDR3 is CASSAGQGRETQYF. CDR3 sequence (DNA): TGTGCCAGCAGTGCGGGACAGGGAAGGGAGACCCAGTACTTC.

The chain employs TRBV30 and TRBJ1-1; 9 bases are shared with TRBD1. This CDR3 spans 13 amino acids. Trimming cost V 5 bases and J 1 base; bases outside gene matches: 2. Germline CDR1 and CDR2: GTSNPN and SVGIG (reference sequence). This CDR3 reads CAWGGQGNTEAFF. The CDR3 nucleotides are TGTGCCTGGGGGGGACAGGGGAACACTGAAGCTTTCTTT.

This clonotype turned up a few times. DNA of the CDR3: TGTGCCAGCAGCTTACTTCGGTGGGGTGGCACAGATACGCAGTATTTT. Protein: CASSLLRWGGTDTQYF. This chain links TRBV7-9 with TRBJ2-3; no reliable D call. Germline CDR1 is SEHNR and CDR2 is FQNEAQ (reference sequence). The germline V and J ends were trimmed by 2 bases and 1 base, with 13 bases remaining between them. The length of the CDR3 is 16 residues.

V usage is TRBV7-9 and J usage is TRBJ2-1; no reliable D call. The CDR3 length is 12 residues. CDR1 and CDR2 from the germline V gene are SEHNR and FQNEAQ (reference sequence). Trimming left V 8 bases short and J 8 bases short, with 13 bases between. The CDR3 DNA reads TGTGCCAGCTCCAATTCAGACGATGAGCAGTTCTTC. Its translation is CASSNSDDEQFF.

This clonotype was picked up a small number of times. This sequence joins TRBV7-9 and TRBJ2-3; D is perhaps TRBD2 (5 bases). The V end was cut by 4 bases, the J end by 1 base, with 9 bases between. Germline V gives CDR1 SEHNR, CDR2 FQNEAQ (reference sequence). The CDR3 contains 14 residues. CDR3 loop: CASSWSGRTDTQYF. DNA for the CDR3: TGTGCCAGCAGCTGGAGCGGACGCACAGATACGCAGTATTTT.

This chain connects TRBV20-1 to TRBJ1-5; D unclear. Looked up from germline, CDR1 is DFQATT and CDR2 is SNEGSKA (reference sequence). V was cut by 5 bases and J by 4 bases, with 6 bases left in between. The CDR3 is made up of 11 amino acids. CDR3 in DNA: TGCAGTGCTGGAAGAAATCAGCCCCAGCATTTT. Its translation: CSAGRNQPQHF.

This clonotype occurred a few times. V is TRBV13 and J is TRBJ2-7, with 8 bases aligning to TRBD2. Per germline, CDR1 PRHDT and CDR2 FYEKMQ (reference sequence). The V segment lost 5 bases and the J segment 2 bases; nucleotides outside the gene matches: 8. This CDR3 is 15 amino acids long. The DNA for the CDR3 is TGTGCCAGCAGCCCCCGGGCGGGGGGAACCTACGAGCAGTACTTC. This sequence encodes CASSPRAGGTYEQYF.

The V gene is TRBV4-2, the J gene TRBJ1-1, with 7 bases that match TRBD1. Germline V lookup: CDR1 LGHNA, CDR2 YNFKEQ. This CDR3 region has 14 residues. The ends lost 1 base at V and 3 bases at J; junction bases unmatched: 2. Written as DNA, the CDR3 is TGTGCCAGCAGCCAAGGTCAGGGGGACACTGAAGCTTTCTTT. As protein: CASSQGQGDTEAFF.

This clonotype was found many times. This chain joins TRBV12-3 or TRBV12-4 and TRBJ1-1; tentatively, D is TRBD1 (5 bases). V shed 7 bases and J shed 4 bases, with 10 bases lying between them. This CDR3 spans 12 amino acids. The CDR3 DNA is TGTGCCAGCAAGGAAGGGGTCACTGAAGCTTTCTTT. Protein: CASKEGVTEAFF.

This clonotype was seen more than once but under ten times. V gene TRBV6-1 combines with J gene TRBJ1-5, with D possibly matching TRBD1 (6 bases). The CDR3 has 14 amino acids. Per the germline V gene, CDR1 is MNHNS and CDR2 is SASEGT. Trimming left V 5 bases short and J 2 bases short, with 10 bases between. The DNA for the CDR3 is TGTGCCAGCAGTTTACAGGGAGGCAATCAGCCCCAGCATTTT. This translates into CASSLQGGNQPQHF.

This clonotype was picked up many times. The V call is TRBV2, the J call TRBJ2-1; TRBD1 matches at 7 bases. The CDR3 totals 15 residues. Germline V lookup: CDR1 SNHLY, CDR2 FYNNEI. V was clipped by 1 base and J by 6 bases; unmatched bases: 6. This chain's CDR3 is CASSEEVTGVNEQFF. Here the CDR3 DNA reads TGTGCCAGCAGTGAAGAGGTTACAGGGGTCAATGAGCAGTTCTTC.

The V and J genes are TRBV5-4 and TRBJ2-2; D is uncertain. The germline V and J ends were trimmed by 1 base and 9 bases, with 10 bases remaining between them. Per the germline V gene, CDR1 is SGHNT and CDR2 is YYREEE (reference sequence). CDR3 length: 13 amino acids. The CDR3 sequence: CASSLPRARELFF. CDR3 nucleotides: TGTGCCAGCAGCTTGCCCCGCGCCAGGGAGCTGTTTTTT.